Presented here are 25 T cell receptor beta chains from one specimen sequenced in a study of identical twins. TCRdb fed the 5' RACE reads into MiXCR, producing one record per CDR3 protein. Among about 220,000 distinct CDR3 sequences listed, roughly 10% were seen once. Sequencing was performed on memory (CD45RO+) T cells sorted from blood. The receptors originated from a woman aged 18-29 years in good health.

The gene calls are TRBV7-8 and TRBJ2-7; 8 bases agree with TRBD1. With 5 bases clipped from V and 5 bases from J, the junction kept 8 bases outside the gene matches. Looked up from germline, CDR1 is SGHVS and CDR2 is FQNEAQ. The CDR3 totals 14 residues. Written as DNA, the CDR3 is TGTGCCAGCAGCCCTCGCGGACAGGGAGACGAGCAGTACTTC. Protein sequence: CASSPRGQGDEQYF.

This chain connects TRBV7-9 to TRBJ1-4; 8 nucleotides line up with TRBD1. This CDR3 is built from 16 residues. With V trimmed by 3 bases and J by 4 bases, 7 bases remained unmatched. CDR1 is SEHNR and CDR2 is FQNEAQ in the germline V gene (reference sequence). The CDR3 loop reads CASSFKRTGSNEKLFF. In DNA, the CDR3 is TGTGCCAGCAGCTTCAAAAGGACAGGGAGTAATGAAAAACTGTTTTTT.

This clonotype was counted many times. At one end, the junction sequence differs from germline, possibly due to a read error. This chain connects TRBV5-1 to TRBJ1-1; D is undetermined. CDR1 is SGHRS and CDR2 is YFSETQ in the germline V gene. The CDR3 sequence is 13 residues long. The CDR3 region is CASSLGMNTEAFF. The CDR3 bases are TGTGCCAGCAGCTTAGGGATGAACACTGAAGCTTTCTTT. Full variable domain (outside the CDR3, taken from reference TRBV5-1 and TRBJ1-1): KAGVTQTPRYLIKTRGQQVTLSCSPISGHRSVSWYQQTPGQGLQFLFEYFSETQRNKGNFPGRFSGRQFSNSRSEMNVSTLELGDSALYLCASSLGMNTEAFFGQGTRLTVV.

This clonotype came up a few times. The chain joins TRBV2 to TRBJ1-2, with a weak D call TRBD1 (5 bases). Germline-derived CDR1 and CDR2 are SNHLY and FYNNEI. The CDR3 has 12 residues. Trimming took off 6 bases at V and 6 bases at J, with 11 bases between the two ends. In DNA, the CDR3 is TGTGCCAGCAGGGTGGGGGGAGATGGCTACACCTTC. Translating it yields CASRVGGDGYTF.

This clonotype was seen repeatedly, ten times or more. The rearrangement joins TRBV25-1 to TRBJ2-5, with 11 bases that match TRBD2. Germline V gene lookup returns CDR1 MGHDK and CDR2 SYGVNS. Trimming cost V 4 bases and J 1 base; bases outside gene matches: 5. The CDR3 is made up of 16 amino acids. CDR3 sequence (DNA): TGTGCCAGCAGTGCCGGGACTAGCGGCTTCCAAGAGACCCAGTACTTC. It codes for CASSAGTSGFQETQYF. The full variable domain, rest sourced from reference TRBV25-1 and TRBJ2-5, is EADIYQTPRYLVIGTGKKITLECSQTMGHDKMYWYQQDPGMELHLIHYSYGVNSTEKGDLSSESTVSRIRTEHFPLTLESARPSHTSQYLCASSAGTSGFQETQYFGPGTRLLVL.

J is TRBJ2-1 and V is TRBV9; 11 bases match TRBD2. The trim removed 2 bases at V and 3 bases at J, leaving 1 base unmatched. Germline V CDR1 and CDR2: SGDLS, YYNGEE. This CDR3 is 15 amino acids long. CDR3 residues: CASSVSGGGYNEQFF. Written as DNA, the CDR3 is TGTGCCAGCAGCGTTAGCGGGGGGGGCTACAATGAGCAGTTCTTC.

The table lists this clonotype with a few counts. The chain couples TRBV7-3 to TRBJ2-7; 13 nucleotides align to TRBD2. Germline V gene sequence: CDR1 SGHTA, CDR2 FQGTGA. The ends lost 5 bases at V and 2 bases at J; junction bases unmatched: 3. The CDR3 contains 15 residues. The CDR3 nucleotides read TGTGCCAGCAGCATGGGACTAGCGGGACCCTACGAGCAGTACTTC. Amino acids: CASSMGLAGPYEQYF.

In its sample, this clonotype was seen a few times. The rearrangement uses TRBV6-1 and TRBJ1-6; D may be TRBD1 (6 bases). V was clipped by 6 bases and J by 9 bases, with 24 bases between them. Per the germline V gene, CDR1 is MNHNS and CDR2 is SASEGT. This CDR3 has 17 amino acids. The CDR3 DNA reads as TGTGCCAGCAGGCTAAAGACCGGGACAAAAGGGCTTTCACCCCTCCACTTT. This gives the protein CASRLKTGTKGLSPLHF.

This clonotype came up many times. The rearrangement links TRBV20-1 to TRBJ2-2, with D possibly matching TRBD1 (5 bases). This CDR3 is 15 amino acids long. V was shortened by 6 bases and J by 4 bases, with 18 bases between the two germline ends. In germline, CDR1 is DFQATT, CDR2 SNEGSKA (reference sequence). This CDR3 reads CSAQEQGRSTGELFF. The CDR3, as DNA: TGCAGTGCGCAAGAGCAGGGTCGGAGCACCGGGGAGCTGTTTTTT.

V and J are TRBV18 and TRBJ1-5; D uncertain. V lost 4 bases and J lost 4, with 8 bases in between. The CDR3 loop spans 13 amino acids. Germline V gene lookup returns CDR1 KGHSH and CDR2 LQKENI. Written as DNA, the CDR3 is TGTGCCAGCTCACGTACAGAGAATCAGCCCCAGCATTTT. This gives the protein CASSRTENQPQHF.

The chain couples TRBV20-1 to TRBJ1-3; possibly TRBD1 for D (6 bases). Germline V gene lookup returns CDR1 DFQATT and CDR2 SNEGSKA (reference sequence). This CDR3 spans 13 amino acids. V dropped 7 bases and J dropped 1 base, with 11 bases sitting between them. The CDR3 protein is CSGGAGSGNTIYF. DNA of the CDR3: TGCAGTGGGGGGGCAGGGTCTGGAAACACCATATATTTT.

This clonotype has just a few counts. This chain joins TRBV14 and TRBJ1-4, with D possibly being TRBD1 (5 bases). Germline assignment: CDR1 SGHDN and CDR2 FVKESK. The CDR3 has 15 residues. V lost 4 bases and J lost 4, with 13 bases in between. The CDR3, as DNA: TGTGCCAGCAGCCCCCATGGGGGGATTAATGAAAAACTGTTTTTT. Protein product: CASSPHGGINEKLFF.

This clonotype was counted at least ten times. V usage is TRBV5-1 and J usage is TRBJ2-1; 12 nucleotides agree with TRBD2. The CDR3 spans 14 residues. The J segment lost 5 bases and the V segment lost 6 bases, leaving 3 bases of the junction unmatched. CDR1 is SGHRS, CDR2 YFSETQ, per germline. CDR3 sequence reads: CASNLAGGHNEQFF. CDR3 nucleotides: TGCGCCAGCAACCTAGCGGGGGGGCACAATGAGCAGTTCTTC.

This clonotype has more than one count but fewer than ten. This chain connects TRBV3-1 to TRBJ2-7, with unresolved D. CDR3 length: 12 residues. The ends were cut back, 5 bases at V and 2 bases at J, with 7 bases in the middle. Germline V gene sequence: CDR1 LGHDT, CDR2 YNNKEL (reference sequence). The CDR3 DNA reads as TGTGCCAGCAGCTCATCGCCCTACGAGCAGTACTTC. Its translation is CASSSSPYEQYF.

This clonotype was observed a few times. V gene TRBV30 combines with J gene TRBJ2-7; 7 nucleotides align to TRBD1. Germline CDR1 and CDR2: GTSNPN and SVGIG (reference sequence). V shed 5 bases and J 4 bases; nucleotides not matched to a gene: 8. This CDR3 is 13 amino acids long. The CDR3 region has the DNA TGTGCCTGGGCCAAAGACAGGGTTTACGAGCAGTACTTC. Protein: CAWAKDRVYEQYF. The variable domain in full, with the rest retrieved from reference TRBV30 and TRBJ2-7, is SQTIHQWPATLVQPVGSPLSLECTVEGTSNPNLYWYRQAAGRGLQLLFYSVGIGQISSEVPQNLSASRPQDRQFILSSKKLLLSDSGFYLCAWAKDRVYEQYFGPGTRLTVT.

The sample holds a few counts of this clonotype. This chain joins TRBV7-6 and TRBJ1-4; 10 nucleotides align to TRBD1. Per germline, CDR1 SGHVS and CDR2 FNYEAQ. The junction had 7 bases not matched to a gene; V was cut back by 5 bases and J by 7 bases. The CDR3 extends over 15 amino acids. CDR3 protein: CASSDWTGGSEKLFF. The CDR3 DNA sequence: TGTGCCAGCAGCGATTGGACAGGGGGAAGTGAAAAACTGTTTTTT.

This clonotype turned up a few times. This rearrangement joins TRBV12-2 to TRBJ2-3; the table's D call, TRBD1, has no DNA check behind it. TRBV12-2 is a known pseudogene. The CDR3 runs to 14 residues. CDR3 in DNA: TGTGCAAGTCGCTACAAGGCGCCAACAGATACGCAGTATTTT. It codes for CASRYKAPTDTQYF.

This rearrangement joins TRBV21-1 to TRBJ2-1; the D call TRBD2 from the table was never checked on the DNA. TRBV21-1 is listed as a pseudogene. CDR3 length equals 15 residues. The CDR3 loop is CASSRTSGGNNEQFF. The CDR3 region has the DNA TGTGCCAGCAGCAGGACTAGCGGGGGGAACAATGAGCAGTTCTTC.

V gene TRBV3-1 combines with J gene TRBJ1-1; D remains ambiguous. The germline gives CDR1 LGHDT, CDR2 YNNKEL (reference sequence). V gave up 1 base and J gave up 5 bases, with 8 bases separating them. The CDR3 spans 13 residues. The CDR3 DNA reads TGTGCCAGCAGCCAAGCTCAGATTACTGAAGCTTTCTTT. It encodes CASSQAQITEAFF.

This clonotype showed up just a few times. The gene calls are TRBV20-1 and TRBJ2-3, with D possibly being TRBD2 (5 bases). The length of the CDR3 is 15 residues. Trimming removed 4 bases from V and 1 base from J, with 15 bases in between. Germline-derived CDR1 and CDR2 are DFQATT and SNEGSKA (reference sequence). CDR3 residues: CSATPPGRGTDTQYF. The CDR3 bases are TGCAGTGCTACCCCCCCGGGGAGAGGCACAGATACGCAGTATTTT.

The genes are TRBV20-1 and TRBJ1-1; D is undetermined. Germline CDR1 is DFQATT and CDR2 is SNEGSKA (reference sequence). Trimming pared 3 bases from V and 4 bases from J, leaving 12 bases between. The CDR3 has 13 residues. The CDR3 DNA is TGCAGTGCTAGGAAGTCGGTGGCCACTGAAGCTTTCTTT. Its protein is CSARKSVATEAFF.

A few counts support this clonotype. The V call is TRBV11-3, the J call TRBJ2-3; 8 bases are a match to TRBD2. The CDR3 extends over 14 amino acids. In germline, CDR1 is SGHNT, CDR2 YENEEA. The J segment lost 4 bases and the V segment lost 7 bases, leaving 7 bases of the junction unmatched. CDR3 sequence: CASTPGGDSDTQYF. The CDR3 DNA sequence: TGTGCCAGCACCCCGGGAGGGGATTCAGATACGCAGTATTTT.

The chain uses TRBV18 and TRBJ2-3; D not certain. In germline, CDR1 is KGHSH, CDR2 LQKENI. Trimming removed 2 bases from V and 2 bases from J, with 2 bases in between. CDR3 length: 12 amino acids. The CDR3 sequence is CASSPVTDTQYF. The CDR3 DNA follows: TGTGCCAGCTCACCAGTCACAGATACGCAGTATTTT.

This clonotype has more than one count but fewer than ten. This chain uses TRBV7-6 with TRBJ1-6; D ambiguous. Germline V gives CDR1 SGHVS, CDR2 FNYEAQ. The CDR3 has 14 amino acids. V was trimmed by 0 bases and J by 6 bases, leaving 6 bases between them. The CDR3 bases are TGTGCCAGCAGCTTAGCTGGGTCTAATTCACCCCTCCACTTT. It is translated as CASSLAGSNSPLHF.

This clonotype was seen more than once but under ten times. The chain has TRBV19 and TRBJ2-1; 15 bases map to TRBD2. CDR1 and CDR2 (germline): LNHDA, SQIVND (reference sequence). V dropped 8 bases and J dropped 3; count of bases not matched to a gene: 14. The CDR3 consists of 19 residues. CDR3 residues: CASRGRGLAGGKFYNEQFF. The CDR3 DNA follows: TGTGCCAGTCGCGGGAGGGGACTAGCGGGAGGAAAGTTCTACAATGAGCAGTTCTTC. The full variable domain, in which reference TRBV19 and TRBJ2-1 provide the parts outside the CDR3, is DGGITQSPKYLFRKEGQNVTLSCEQNLNHDAMYWYRQDPGQGLRLIYYSQIVNDFQKGDIAEGYSVSREKKESFPLTVTSAQKNPTAFYLCASRGRGLAGGKFYNEQFFGPGTRLTVL.